The 4 T cell receptor beta chains listed next were all sequenced from one sample in a study of response to subunit inactivated influenza vaccine. TCRdb fed the RT-PCR reads into MiXCR, producing one record per CDR3 protein. This table has 200,000 to 250,000 distinct CDR3 sequences, 12% appearing once. The specimen was non-naive T cells sorted from PBMCs, collected less than 15 days before vaccination. These TCRs come from a man aged 50 to 59 who received an inactivated influenza vaccine.

The V call is TRBV15, the J call TRBJ1-1, with D possibly being TRBD1 (5 bases). The CDR3 has 15 amino acids. Germline lookup yields CDR1 LNHNV and CDR2 YYDKDF (reference sequence). V lost 3 bases and J lost 1, with 12 bases in between. CDR3 in amino acids: CATSRQPQGNTEAFF. In DNA, the CDR3 is TGTGCCACCAGCAGGCAGCCCCAGGGGAACACTGAAGCTTTCTTT.

This clonotype was picked up a small number of times. The V and J genes are TRBV20-1 and TRBJ2-3; the D gene is possibly TRBD2 (5 bases). CDR1 is DFQATT, CDR2 SNEGSKA, per germline (reference sequence). The CDR3 consists of 12 residues. CDR3 in amino acids: CRAGSSPDTQYF. In DNA, the CDR3 is TGCAGGGCGGGTAGTAGTCCAGATACGCAGTATTTT.

This chain joins TRBV28 and TRBJ1-3, with D possibly TRBD1 on 6 matching bases. V gave up 8 bases and J gave up 2 bases, with 16 bases separating them. Germline assignment: CDR1 MDHEN and CDR2 SYDVKM. This CDR3 has 15 residues. The CDR3 is CASFTGTLTGNTIYF. DNA of the CDR3: TGTGCCAGCTTCACCGGGACACTGACTGGAAACACCATATATTTT.

The chain joins TRBV20-1 to TRBJ2-5; TRBD2 agrees at 9 bases. CDR3 length: 15 residues. J gave up 5 bases and V 6 bases, and 13 bases lay outside the gene matches. The germline V gene has CDR1 DFQATT and CDR2 SNEGSKA (reference sequence). The CDR3 region has the DNA TGCAGTGCCCACTCCCTAGCGGGAAGACTCGAGACCCAGTACTTC. It codes for CSAHSLAGRLETQYF.